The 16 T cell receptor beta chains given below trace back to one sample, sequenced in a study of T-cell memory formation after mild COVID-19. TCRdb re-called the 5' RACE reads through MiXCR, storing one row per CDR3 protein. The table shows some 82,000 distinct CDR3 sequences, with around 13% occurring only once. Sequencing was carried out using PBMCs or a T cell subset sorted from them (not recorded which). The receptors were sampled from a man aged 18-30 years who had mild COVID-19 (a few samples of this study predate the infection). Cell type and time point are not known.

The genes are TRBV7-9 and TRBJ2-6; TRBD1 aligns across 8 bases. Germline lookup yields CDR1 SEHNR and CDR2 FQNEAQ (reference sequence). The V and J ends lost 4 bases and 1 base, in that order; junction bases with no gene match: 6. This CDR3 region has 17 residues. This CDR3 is CASSSTQGASGANVLTF. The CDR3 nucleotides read TGTGCCAGCAGCTCCACGCAGGGGGCGTCTGGGGCCAACGTCCTGACTTTC.

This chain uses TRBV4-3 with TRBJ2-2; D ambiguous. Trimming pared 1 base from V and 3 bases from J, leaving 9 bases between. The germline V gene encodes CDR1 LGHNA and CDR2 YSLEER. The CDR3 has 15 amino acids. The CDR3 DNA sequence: TGCGCCAGCAGCCAAGCTAAGCCCTACACCGGGGAGCTGTTTTTT. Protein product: CASSQAKPYTGELFF.

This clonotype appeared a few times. CDR3 protein: CASSFVPRVYNSPLHF. The CDR3 DNA sequence: TGTGCCAGCAGCTTTGTCCCCCGGGTGTATAATTCACCCCTCCACTTT. The chain uses TRBV5-8 and TRBJ1-6, with D hard to call. This CDR3 has 16 amino acids. Germline lookup yields CDR1 SGHTS and CDR2 YDEGEE. The V end was cut by 2 bases, the J end by 4 bases, with 13 bases between.

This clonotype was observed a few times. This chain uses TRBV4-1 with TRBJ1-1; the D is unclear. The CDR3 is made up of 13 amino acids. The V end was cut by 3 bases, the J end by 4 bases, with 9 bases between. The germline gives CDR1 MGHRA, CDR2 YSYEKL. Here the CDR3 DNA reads TGCGCCAGCAGCCACCGGGGAGCCACTGAAGCTTTCTTT. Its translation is CASSHRGATEAFF.

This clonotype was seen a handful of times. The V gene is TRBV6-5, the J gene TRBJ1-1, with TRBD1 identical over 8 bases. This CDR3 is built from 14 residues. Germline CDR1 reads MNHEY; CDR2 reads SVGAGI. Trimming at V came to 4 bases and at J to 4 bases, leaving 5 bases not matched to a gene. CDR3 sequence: CASSSGQGGTEAFF. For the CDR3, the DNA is TGTGCCAGCAGTTCCGGACAGGGCGGCACTGAAGCTTTCTTT.

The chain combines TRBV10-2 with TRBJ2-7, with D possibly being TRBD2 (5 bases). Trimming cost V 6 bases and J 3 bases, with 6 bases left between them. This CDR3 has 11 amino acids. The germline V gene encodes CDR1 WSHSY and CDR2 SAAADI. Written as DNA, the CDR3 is TGCGCCAGCAGGGAGGTCTACGAGCAGTACTTC. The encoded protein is CASREVYEQYF.

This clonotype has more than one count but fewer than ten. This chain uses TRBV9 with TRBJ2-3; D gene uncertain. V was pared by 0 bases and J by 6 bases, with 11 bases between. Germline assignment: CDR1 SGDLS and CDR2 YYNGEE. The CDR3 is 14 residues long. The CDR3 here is CASSVGGGRDTQYF. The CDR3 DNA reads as TGTGCCAGCAGCGTAGGCGGTGGGCGTGATACGCAGTATTTT.

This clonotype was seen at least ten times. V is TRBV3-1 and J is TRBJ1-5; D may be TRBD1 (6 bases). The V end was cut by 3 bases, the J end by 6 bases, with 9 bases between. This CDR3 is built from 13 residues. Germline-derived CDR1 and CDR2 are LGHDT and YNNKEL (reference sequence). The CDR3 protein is CASSHYRAQPQHF. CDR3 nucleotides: TGTGCCAGCAGCCATTACAGGGCTCAGCCCCAGCATTTT.

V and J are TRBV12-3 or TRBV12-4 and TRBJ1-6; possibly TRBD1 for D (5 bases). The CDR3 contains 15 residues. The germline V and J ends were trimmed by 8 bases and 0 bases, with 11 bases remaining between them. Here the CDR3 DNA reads TGTGCCAGCGGGGACGGTAGCTCCTATAATTCACCCCTCCACTTT. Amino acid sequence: CASGDGSSYNSPLHF.

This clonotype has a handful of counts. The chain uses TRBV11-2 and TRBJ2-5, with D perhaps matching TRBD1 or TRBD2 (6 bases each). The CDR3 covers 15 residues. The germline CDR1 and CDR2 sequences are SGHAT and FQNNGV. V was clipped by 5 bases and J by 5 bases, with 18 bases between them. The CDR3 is CASSPGGSGVETQYF. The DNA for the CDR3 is TGTGCCAGCAGCCCCGGGGGCTCTGGAGTGGAGACCCAGTACTTC.

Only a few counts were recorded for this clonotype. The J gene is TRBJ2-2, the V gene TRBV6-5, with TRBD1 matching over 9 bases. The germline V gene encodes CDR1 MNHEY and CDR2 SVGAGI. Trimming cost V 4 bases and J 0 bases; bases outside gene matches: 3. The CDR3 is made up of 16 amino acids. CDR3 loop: CASSSRDRANTGELFF. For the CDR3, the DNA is TGTGCCAGCAGTTCCCGGGACAGGGCGAACACCGGGGAGCTGTTTTTT.

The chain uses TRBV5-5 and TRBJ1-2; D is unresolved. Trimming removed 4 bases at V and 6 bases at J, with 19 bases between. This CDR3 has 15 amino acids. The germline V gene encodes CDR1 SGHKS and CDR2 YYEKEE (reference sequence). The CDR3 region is CASSPWTAGGNGYTF. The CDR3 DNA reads TGTGCCAGCAGCCCTTGGACCGCAGGAGGAAATGGCTACACCTTC.

CDR3 loop: CASSFTRTGEFGYTF. The CDR3 DNA reads as TGTGCCAGCAGTTTCACAAGGACAGGGGAGTTTGGCTACACCTTC. The J gene is TRBJ1-2, the V gene TRBV27, with 9 bases lining up with TRBD1. The length of the CDR3 is 15 residues. After removal of 3 bases from V and 7 bases from J, the junction contained 9 bases not matched to a gene. CDR1 and CDR2 (germline): MNHEY, SMNVEV (reference sequence).

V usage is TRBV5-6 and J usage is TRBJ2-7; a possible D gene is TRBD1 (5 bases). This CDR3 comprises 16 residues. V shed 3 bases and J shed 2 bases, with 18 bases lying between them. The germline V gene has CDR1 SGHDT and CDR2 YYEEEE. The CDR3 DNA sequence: TGTGCCAGCAGCTCGACAGCCTTCTCCATTACCTACGAGCAGTACGTC. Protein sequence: CASSSTAFSITYEQYV.

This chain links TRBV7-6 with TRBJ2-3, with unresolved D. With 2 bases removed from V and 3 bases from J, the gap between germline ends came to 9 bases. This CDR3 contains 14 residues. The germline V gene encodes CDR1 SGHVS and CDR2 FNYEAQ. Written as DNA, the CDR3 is TGTGCCAGCAGCTTATCCTCAGCTACAGATACGCAGTATTTT. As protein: CASSLSSATDTQYF.

The CDR3 DNA sequence: TGTGCCAGCAGTTTACTGGGACAGGGTGACTATGGCTACACCTTC. Its translation: CASSLLGQGDYGYTF. This chain links TRBV12-3 or TRBV12-4 with TRBJ1-2; 9 bases agree with TRBD1. The CDR3 runs 15 residues. The V and J ends lost 2 bases and 3 bases, in that order; junction bases with no gene match: 4.